Below, 8 T cell receptor beta chains from the same sample are listed, as sequenced in a study of blood T cell repertoires in COVID-19. TCRdb's table, derived via immunoSEQ multiplex PCR, lists solely in-frame clones and lacks some. The top ten hold around 14% of the sample, which has roughly 55,000 clones, approximately 90% seen once. Sequencing was done on a sample of peripheral blood. Receptor source: a human donor with active COVID-19. The donor label of this sample is uncertain.

The chain recombines TRBV5-1 with TRBJ2-1, with D maybe TRBD2 (5 bases). The germline V gene encodes CDR1 SGHRS and CDR2 YFSETQ. The CDR3 is made up of 13 amino acids. V was cut by 10 bases and J by 0 bases, with 11 bases left in between. CDR3: CASKLGSYNEQFF. CDR3 bases: TGCGCCTCGAAACTAGGCTCCTACAATGAGCAGTTCTTC.

V usage is TRBV7-6 and J usage is TRBJ1-6; no reliable D call. CDR3 length equals 13 residues. Germline lookup yields CDR1 SGHVS and CDR2 FNYEAQ. V dropped 6 bases and J dropped 4 bases, with 7 bases sitting between them. The CDR3 DNA reads TGTGCCAGCAGTACAGTGTATAATTCACCCCTCCACTTT. This sequence encodes CASSTVYNSPLHF.

V gene TRBV6-5 combines with J gene TRBJ2-1; 8 nucleotides match TRBD1. With V trimmed by 6 bases and J by 2 bases, 6 bases remained unmatched. Germline values: CDR1 MNHEY, CDR2 SVGAGI. The CDR3 covers 15 residues. The CDR3 loop reads CASREPGQAYNEQFF. The CDR3 coding sequence is TGTGCCAGCAGAGAGCCGGGACAGGCCTACAATGAGCAGTTCTTC.

The chain links TRBV2 to TRBJ1-5; D uncertain. V lost 5 bases to trimming and J lost 2 bases, with 7 bases between them. Germline CDR1 reads SNHLY; CDR2 reads FYNNEI. The CDR3 extends over 13 amino acids. The CDR3 nucleotides read TGTGCCAGCAGTCCGAGGGGCAATCAGCCCCAGCATTTT. It yields the protein CASSPRGNQPQHF.

The chain employs TRBV18 and TRBJ1-1, with 9 bases identical to TRBD1. After removal of 3 bases from V and 2 bases from J, the junction contained 4 bases not matched to a gene. Looked up from germline, CDR1 is KGHSH and CDR2 is LQKENI. The CDR3 consists of 15 residues. For the CDR3, the DNA is TGTGCCAGCTCACCCCGGACAGGGGCAAACACTGAAGCTTTCTTT. It translates to CASSPRTGANTEAFF.

V is TRBV2 and J is TRBJ2-5; no clear D gene. Germline CDR1 reads SNHLY; CDR2 reads FYNNEI. The CDR3 has 12 residues. With 11 bases removed from V and 5 bases from J, the gap between germline ends came to 15 bases. The CDR3 region is CAGSQAFETQYF. CDR3 bases: TGTGCCGGATCTCAAGCGTTTGAGACCCAGTACTTC.

V and J are TRBV28 and TRBJ2-1; a possible D gene is TRBD2 (5 bases). V was trimmed by 10 bases and J by 5 bases, leaving 21 bases between them. Germline CDR1 reads MDHEN; CDR2 reads SYDVKM. This CDR3 contains 15 residues. The CDR3 DNA sequence: TGTGCCATCACCTCCACCGGACTCGGTGACAATGAGCAGTTCTTC. Residues: CAITSTGLGDNEQFF.

The genes are TRBV28 and TRBJ1-4; D is unresolved. Trimming took 8 bases from V and 7 from J, leaving 17 bases between them. The CDR3 length is 14 residues. Germline CDR1 MDHEN, CDR2 SYDVKM. CDR3 sequence reads: CASGPVGRIEKLFF. The DNA for the CDR3 is TGTGCCAGCGGACCAGTTGGGAGGATTGAAAAACTGTTTTTT.